This T cell receptor beta chain was sequenced for a study of memory CD4+ T cells and cytomegalovirus serostatus. As processed by the authors: Out-of-frame sequences were removed, leaving 2 million to 2.5 million distinct TCRbeta sequences. The protocol was immunoSEQ multiplex PCR, while the TCRdb copy is restricted to in-frame clones and leaves out a portion. V and J calls plus clone size are reproduced from that table; the DNA served to infer D and trimming. This sample has approximately 46,000 clones, with around 74% found just once. The germline V and J ends were trimmed by 3 bases and 6 bases, with 7 bases remaining between them. Germline lookup yields CDR1 SQVTM and CDR2 ANQGSEA. The CDR3 covers 11 residues. Single viable CD3+CD4+CD8-CD45RO+ cells were sorted as the memory CD4+ T cells. A note on this clone: Its antigen is unidentified.

Study-level results: Of under 200 reported CMV TCRbeta sequences, under 80 were found in memory CD4+ repertoires. Suggested: most of the CMV-linked TCR signature lies in CD4+ memory cells. A US-trained random forest predicted CMV serostatus with median AUC around 0.9.

The specimen was memory CD4+ T cells from blood. The gene calls are TRBV29-1 and TRBJ2-3; weak D call: TRBD2 (5 bases). The source of this sequence is an adult in good health and CMV-seropositive. As DNA, the CDR3 is TGCAGCGTTGACTCGGGGGATACGCAGTATTTT. It specifies CSVDSGDTQYF.